One and the same sample provided the 18 T cell receptor beta chains below, sequenced in a study of OX40 agonist ivuxolimab in advanced cancers. Sequenced by immunoSEQ multiplex PCR; TCRdb stores in-frame clones only, minus some. Of roughly 92,000 clones listed, 90% are singletons. The sample consisted of CD4+ or CD8+ T cells sorted from blood, taken in a trial of the OX40 agonist ivuxolimab. All receptors derive from an adult with an advanced solid tumor such as melanoma, head and neck, liver or kidney cancer.

V and J are TRBV10-2 and TRBJ1-3; 7 nucleotides align to TRBD1. Germline CDR1 is WSHSY and CDR2 is SAAADI. This CDR3 has 15 residues. V shed 5 bases and J 1 base; nucleotides not matched to a gene: 5. The CDR3 sequence is CASSPTGVSGNTIYF. In DNA, the CDR3 is TGCGCCAGCAGTCCTACAGGGGTTTCTGGAAACACCATATATTTT.

V gene TRBV5-6 combines with J gene TRBJ2-7; 8 bases are a match to TRBD1. In germline, CDR1 is SGHDT, CDR2 YYEEEE. There are 14 residues in the CDR3. Losses at the gene ends were 3 bases for V and 4 bases for J; bases not matched to a gene: 6. Written as DNA, the CDR3 is TGTGCCAGCAGCTCCGGACAGGGCAGGTACGAGCAGTACTTC. Translating gives CASSSGQGRYEQYF.

V usage is TRBV11-2 and J usage is TRBJ2-1; tentatively, D is TRBD1 or TRBD2 (5 bases each). Trimming stripped 6 bases from V and 3 bases from J, with 18 bases between. The V gene's germline CDR1 is SGHAT and CDR2 FQNNGV. This CDR3 spans 16 amino acids. Here the CDR3 reads CASSSTGTLNYNEQFF. The CDR3, as DNA: TGTGCCAGCAGTTCGACCGGGACCTTGAACTACAATGAGCAGTTCTTC. Together with reference TRBV11-2 and TRBJ2-1, the CDR3 gives the full variable domain: EAGVAQSPRYKIIEKRQSVAFWCNPISGHATLYWYQQILGQGPKLLIQFQNNGVVDDSQLPKDRFSAERLKGVDSTLKIQPAKLEDSAVYLCASSSTGTLNYNEQFFGPGTRLTVL.

CDR3 region: CATMRISGVDQETQYF. Written as DNA, the CDR3 is TGTGCCACCATGCGAATTTCGGGCGTGGACCAAGAGACCCAGTACTTC. The genes are TRBV15 and TRBJ2-5; unclear D gene. The germline V and J ends were trimmed by 7 bases and 0 bases, with 18 bases remaining between them. This CDR3 has 16 amino acids. Looked up from germline, CDR1 is LNHNV and CDR2 is YYDKDF (reference sequence).

The rearrangement links TRBV10-3 to TRBJ1-1, with D hard to call. Germline loops: CDR1 ENHRY, CDR2 SYGVKD. Trimming cost V 2 bases and J 3 bases, with 13 bases left between them. CDR3 size: 15 residues. CDR3 sequence (DNA): TGTGCCATCAGTGAGCTACCCGGTAGGGACACTGAAGCTTTCTTT. Protein sequence: CAISELPGRDTEAFF.

The rearrangement uses TRBV7-9 and TRBJ2-3, with D unclear. This CDR3 region has 12 residues. V lost 1 base to trimming and J lost 2 bases, with 1 base between them. Germline CDR1 and CDR2: SEHNR and FQNEAQ (reference sequence). The CDR3 DNA reads TGTGCCAGCAGCTTAGACACAGATACGCAGTATTTT. This translates into CASSLDTDTQYF.

The chain joins TRBV7-9 to TRBJ1-6; D is unclear. CDR3 length: 17 amino acids. Trimming removed 5 bases from V and 3 bases from J, with 17 bases in between. Looked up from germline, CDR1 is SEHNR and CDR2 is FQNEAQ (reference sequence). This CDR3 is CASSLSRGSVYNSPLHF. The CDR3, as DNA: TGTGCCAGCAGCCTCTCCCGGGGTTCAGTCTATAATTCACCCCTCCACTTT.

The chain has TRBV5-8 and TRBJ2-3; the D call may be TRBD1 or TRBD2 (5 bases each). There are 19 residues in the CDR3. The germline V gene encodes CDR1 SGHTS and CDR2 YDEGEE. V shed 7 bases and J shed 0 bases, with 27 bases lying between them. The CDR3, as DNA: TGTGCCAGCCCCTCATTTTCCGGGACGGGGATGGCTAGCACAGATACGCAGTATTTT. Protein sequence: CASPSFSGTGMASTDTQYF.

This clone was detected once. This chain uses TRBV21-1 with TRBJ2-2; the table assigns TRBD2, which was not confirmed against the DNA. TRBV21-1 is assigned pseudogene status. The CDR3 consists of 20 residues. CDR3 sequence: CASSNAAHPAGGYNTGELFF. In nucleotides, the CDR3 is TGTGCCAGCAGCAACGCAGCCCATCCAGCGGGAGGGTATAATACCGGGGAGCTGTTTTTT.

The chain has TRBV5-6 and TRBJ1-1; D is unclear. This CDR3 comprises 12 residues. V lost 3 bases, J lost 5 bases, and 8 bases lay in between. CDR1 SGHDT and CDR2 YYEEEE come from the germline V gene. The CDR3 loop reads CASSSPKTEAFF. CDR3 DNA: TGTGCCAGCAGCTCACCGAAGACTGAAGCTTTCTTT.

To note about this clone: An end of the junction differs from the germline gene, which may be a read error. The chain recombines TRBV6-1 with TRBJ2-3; D may be TRBD1 (5 bases). The CDR3 loop spans 12 amino acids. The V gene's germline CDR1 is MNHNS and CDR2 SASEGT. The CDR3 DNA is TGTGTCAGCAGTGAAGGGGCAGATACGCAGTATTTT. It encodes CVSSEGADTQYF.

This chain connects TRBV19 to TRBJ1-5, with 8 positions matching TRBD1. V was clipped by 3 bases and J by 8 bases; unmatched bases: 6. The CDR3 consists of 14 residues. CDR1 LNHDA and CDR2 SQIVND come from the germline V gene (reference sequence). This CDR3 is CASSITSGGKPQHF. The DNA of the CDR3 is TGTGCCAGTAGTATTACTTCAGGGGGCAAGCCCCAGCATTTT.

This sequence joins TRBV28 and TRBJ2-4, with 7 bases aligning to TRBD1. V lost 10 bases, J lost 1 base, and 10 bases stayed unmatched. The V gene's germline CDR1 is MDHEN and CDR2 SYDVKM. The CDR3 is 15 amino acids. The CDR3 sequence is CATTGARLAKNIQYF. In DNA, the CDR3 is TGTGCCACCACAGGGGCCCGACTGGCCAAAAACATTCAGTACTTC.

The genes are TRBV5-4 and TRBJ1-2, with D perhaps matching TRBD1 (5 bases). CDR1 and CDR2 (germline): SGHNT, YYREEE (reference sequence). This CDR3 contains 17 residues. The ends were cut back, 4 bases at V and 5 bases at J, with 24 bases in the middle. The CDR3 loop reads CASSRDNWDFSLYGYTF. The CDR3, as DNA: TGTGCCAGCAGCCGCGACAATTGGGACTTCTCTTTATATGGCTACACCTTC.

The rearrangement joins TRBV15 to TRBJ1-1, with TRBD1 as a possible D gene (5 bases). The germline CDR1 and CDR2 sequences are LNHNV and YYDKDF (reference sequence). Trimming removed 1 base at V and 1 base at J, with 7 bases between. The CDR3 runs 14 residues. The CDR3 spells CATSRGGTNTEAFF. For the CDR3, the DNA is TGTGCCACCAGCAGAGGTGGGACGAACACTGAAGCTTTCTTT. Drawing the rest from reference TRBV15 and TRBJ1-1, the complete variable domain is DAMVIQNPRYQVTQFGKPVTLSCSQTLNHNVMYWYQQKSSQAPKLLFHYYDKDFNNEADTPDNFQSRRPNTSFCFLDIRSPGLGDTAMYLCATSRGGTNTEAFFGQGTRLTVV.

V gene TRBV6-4 combines with J gene TRBJ2-7; TRBD2 might be the D (6 bases). The V end was cut by 6 bases, the J end by 7 bases, with 19 bases between. The germline V gene has CDR1 MRHNA and CDR2 SNTAGT. The CDR3 has 14 amino acids. This chain's CDR3 is CASREEGRWGEQYF. For the CDR3, the DNA is TGTGCCAGCAGGGAAGAAGGGAGGTGGGGGGAGCAGTACTTC.

About this clone itself: Additional DNA sequences in this sample encode the identical CDR3. The chain links TRBV30 to TRBJ2-7; a possible D gene is TRBD1 (6 bases). The CDR3 is made up of 14 amino acids. Germline V gene lookup returns CDR1 GTSNPN and CDR2 SVGIG (reference sequence). V shed 3 bases and J shed 1 base, with 13 bases lying between them. The CDR3 region is CAWSQGSGSYEQYF. CDR3 DNA: TGTGCCTGGAGCCAGGGGTCTGGGTCCTACGAGCAGTACTTC.

V usage is TRBV12-5 and J usage is TRBJ1-1, with D maybe TRBD1 (5 bases). V gave up 6 bases and J gave up 2 bases, with 13 bases separating them. CDR1 and CDR2 (germline): LGHNT, FRNRAP. The CDR3 is 14 residues long. The CDR3 DNA sequence: TGTGCTAGTGGGGTGGAGGGGAGAAACACTGAAGCTTTCTTT. The encoded protein is CASGVEGRNTEAFF.